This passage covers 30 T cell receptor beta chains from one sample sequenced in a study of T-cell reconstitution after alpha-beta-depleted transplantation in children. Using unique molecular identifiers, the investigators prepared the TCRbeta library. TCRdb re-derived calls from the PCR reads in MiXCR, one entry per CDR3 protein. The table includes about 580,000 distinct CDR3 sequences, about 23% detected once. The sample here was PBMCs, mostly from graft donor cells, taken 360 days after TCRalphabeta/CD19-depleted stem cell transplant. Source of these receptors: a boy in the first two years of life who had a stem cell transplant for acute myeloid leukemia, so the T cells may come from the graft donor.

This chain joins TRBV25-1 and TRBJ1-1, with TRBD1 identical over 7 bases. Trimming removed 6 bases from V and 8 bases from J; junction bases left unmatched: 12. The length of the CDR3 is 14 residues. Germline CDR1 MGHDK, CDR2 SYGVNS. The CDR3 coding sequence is TGTGCCAGCAGGGGTTTTGGACAGGCCCGAGAAGCTTTCTTT. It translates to CASRGFGQAREAFF.

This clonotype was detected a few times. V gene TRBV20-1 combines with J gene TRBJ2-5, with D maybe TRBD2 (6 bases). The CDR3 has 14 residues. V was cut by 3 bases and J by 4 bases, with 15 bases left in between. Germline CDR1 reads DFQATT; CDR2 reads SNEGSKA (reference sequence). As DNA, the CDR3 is TGCAGTGCTAGCGGGGGACCCCTGGGAGAGACCCAGTACTTC. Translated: CSASGGPLGETQYF.

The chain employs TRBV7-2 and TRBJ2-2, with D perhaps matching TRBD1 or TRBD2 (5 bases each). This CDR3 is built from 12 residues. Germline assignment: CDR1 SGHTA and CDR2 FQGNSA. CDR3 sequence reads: CARGSPTGELFF. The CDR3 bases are TGTGCTCGGGGCAGTCCCACCGGGGAGCTGTTTTTT. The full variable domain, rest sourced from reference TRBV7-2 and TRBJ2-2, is GAGVSQSPSNKVTEKGKDVELRCDPISGHTALYWYRQSLGQGLEFLIYFQGNSAPDKSGLPSDRFSAERTGGSVSTLTIQRTQQEDSAVYLCARGSPTGELFFGEGSRLTVL.

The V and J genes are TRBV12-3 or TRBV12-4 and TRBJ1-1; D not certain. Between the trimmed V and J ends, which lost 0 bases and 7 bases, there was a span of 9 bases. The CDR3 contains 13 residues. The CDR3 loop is CASSLADKYEAFF. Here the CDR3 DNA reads TGTGCCAGCAGTTTAGCTGATAAATATGAAGCTTTCTTT.

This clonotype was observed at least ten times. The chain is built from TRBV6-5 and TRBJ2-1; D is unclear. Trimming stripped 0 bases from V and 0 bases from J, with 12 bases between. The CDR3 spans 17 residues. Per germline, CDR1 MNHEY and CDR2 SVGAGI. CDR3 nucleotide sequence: TGTGCCAGCAGTTACTCCCCTAGTCGAAGCTCCTACAATGAGCAGTTCTTC. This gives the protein CASSYSPSRSSYNEQFF.

The CDR3 reads CASSVDSGAPYEQYF. CDR3 coding DNA: TGTGCCAGCAGCGTGGATTCAGGGGCCCCCTACGAGCAGTACTTC. This chain uses TRBV9 with TRBJ2-7; perhaps TRBD1 as D (6 bases). CDR1 is SGDLS, CDR2 YYNGEE, per germline. V lost 2 bases and J lost 2, with 14 bases in between. There are 15 residues in the CDR3. Using reference TRBV9 and TRBJ2-7 for the parts outside the CDR3, the full variable domain is DSGVTQTPKHLITATGQRVTLRCSPRSGDLSVYWYQQSLDQGLQFLIQYYNGEERAKGNILERFSAQQFPDLHSELNLSSLELGDSALYFCASSVDSGAPYEQYFGPGTRLTVT.

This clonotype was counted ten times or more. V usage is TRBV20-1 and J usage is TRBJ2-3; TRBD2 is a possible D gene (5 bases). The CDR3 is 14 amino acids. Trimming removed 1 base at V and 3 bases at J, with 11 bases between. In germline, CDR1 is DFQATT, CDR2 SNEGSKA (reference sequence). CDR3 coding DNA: TGCAGTGCTAGAGTCGGGCTAGCAACAGATACGCAGTATTTT. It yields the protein CSARVGLATDTQYF.

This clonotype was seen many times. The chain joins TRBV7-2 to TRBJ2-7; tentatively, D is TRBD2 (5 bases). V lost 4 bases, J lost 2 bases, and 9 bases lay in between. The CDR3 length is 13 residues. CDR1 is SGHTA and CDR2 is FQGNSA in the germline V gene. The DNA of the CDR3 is TGTGCCAGCAGCTCGGGGATCACCTACGAGCAGTACTTC. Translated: CASSSGITYEQYF.

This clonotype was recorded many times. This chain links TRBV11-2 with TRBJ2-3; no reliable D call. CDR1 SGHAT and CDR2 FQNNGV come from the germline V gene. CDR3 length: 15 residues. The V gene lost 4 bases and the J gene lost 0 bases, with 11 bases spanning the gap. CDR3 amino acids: CASSSRSASTDTQYF. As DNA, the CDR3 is TGTGCCAGCAGCTCCCGCTCAGCTAGCACAGATACGCAGTATTTT.

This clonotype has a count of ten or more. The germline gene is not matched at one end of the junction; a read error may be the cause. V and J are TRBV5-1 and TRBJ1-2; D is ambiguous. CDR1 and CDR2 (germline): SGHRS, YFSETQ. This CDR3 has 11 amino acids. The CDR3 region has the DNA TGTGCCAGCAGTTTAGGGTCTGGCTACACCTTC. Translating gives CASSLGSGYTF.

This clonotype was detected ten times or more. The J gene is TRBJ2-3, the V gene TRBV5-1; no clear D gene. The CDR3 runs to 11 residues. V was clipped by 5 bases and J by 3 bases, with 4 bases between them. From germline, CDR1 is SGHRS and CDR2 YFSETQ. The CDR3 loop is CASRRTDTQYF. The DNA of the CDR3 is TGCGCCAGCAGAAGAACAGATACGCAGTATTTT.

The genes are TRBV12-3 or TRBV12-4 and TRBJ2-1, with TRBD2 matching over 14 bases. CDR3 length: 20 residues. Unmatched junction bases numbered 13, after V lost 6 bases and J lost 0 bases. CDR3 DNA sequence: TGTGCCAGCAGCTATTGGGGGACTAGCGGGGGTTCGTTCTCCTACAATGAGCAGTTCTTC. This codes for CASSYWGTSGGSFSYNEQFF.

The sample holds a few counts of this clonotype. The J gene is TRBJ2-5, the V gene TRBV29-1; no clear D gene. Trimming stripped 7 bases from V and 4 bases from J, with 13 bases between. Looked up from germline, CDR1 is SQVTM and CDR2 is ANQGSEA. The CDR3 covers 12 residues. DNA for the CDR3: TGCAGCGAAAACTCCTTGCGAGAGACCCAGTACTTC. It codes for CSENSLRETQYF.

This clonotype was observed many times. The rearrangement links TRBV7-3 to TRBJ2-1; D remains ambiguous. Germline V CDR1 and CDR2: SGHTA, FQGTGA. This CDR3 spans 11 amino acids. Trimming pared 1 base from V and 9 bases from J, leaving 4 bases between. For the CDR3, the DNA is TGTGCCAGCAGCTTAAAATCTGAGCAGTTCTTC. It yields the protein CASSLKSEQFF.

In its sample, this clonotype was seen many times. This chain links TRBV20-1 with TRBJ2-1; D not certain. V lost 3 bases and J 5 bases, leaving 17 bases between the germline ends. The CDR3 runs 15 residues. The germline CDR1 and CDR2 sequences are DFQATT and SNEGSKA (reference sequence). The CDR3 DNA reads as TGCAGTGCTAGCGAGGCGAGACGGAATAACAATGAGCAGTTCTTC. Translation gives CSASEARRNNNEQFF.

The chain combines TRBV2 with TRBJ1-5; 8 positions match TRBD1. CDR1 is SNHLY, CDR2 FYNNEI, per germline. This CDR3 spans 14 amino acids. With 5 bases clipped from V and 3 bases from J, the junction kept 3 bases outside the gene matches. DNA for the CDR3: TGTGCCAGCAGTTCAGGGGGCCCCAATCAGCCCCAGCATTTT. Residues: CASSSGGPNQPQHF.

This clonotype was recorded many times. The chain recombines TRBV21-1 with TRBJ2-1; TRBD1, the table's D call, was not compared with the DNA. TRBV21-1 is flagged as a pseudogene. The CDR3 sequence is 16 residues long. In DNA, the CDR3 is TGTGCCAGCAGCATACCGGGACAGGGGAATGACAATGAGCAGTTCTTC. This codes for CASSIPGQGNDNEQFF.

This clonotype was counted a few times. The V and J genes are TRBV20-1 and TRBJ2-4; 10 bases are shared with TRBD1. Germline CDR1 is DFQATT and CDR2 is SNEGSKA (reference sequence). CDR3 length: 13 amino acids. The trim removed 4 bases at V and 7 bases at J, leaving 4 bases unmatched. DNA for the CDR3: TGCAGTGCTATGGACAGGGGGTCGAACATTCAGTACTTC. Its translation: CSAMDRGSNIQYF.

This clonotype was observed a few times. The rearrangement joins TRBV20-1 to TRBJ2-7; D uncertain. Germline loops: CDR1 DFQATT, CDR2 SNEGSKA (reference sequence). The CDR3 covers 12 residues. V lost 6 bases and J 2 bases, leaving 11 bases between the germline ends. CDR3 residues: CSALGPTYEQYV. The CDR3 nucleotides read TGCAGTGCGCTCGGGCCTACCTACGAGCAGTACGTC.

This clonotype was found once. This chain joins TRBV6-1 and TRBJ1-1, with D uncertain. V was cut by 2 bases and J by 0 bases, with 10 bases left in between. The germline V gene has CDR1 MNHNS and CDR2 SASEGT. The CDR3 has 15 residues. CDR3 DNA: TGTGCCAGCAGTGAAACCCAGGTAGTGAACACTGAAGCTTTCTTT. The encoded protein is CASSETQVVNTEAFF.

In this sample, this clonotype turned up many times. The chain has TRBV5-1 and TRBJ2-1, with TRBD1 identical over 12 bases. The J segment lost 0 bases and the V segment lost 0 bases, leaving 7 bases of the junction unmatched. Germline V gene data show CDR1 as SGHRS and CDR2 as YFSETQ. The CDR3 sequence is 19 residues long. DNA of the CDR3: TGCGCCAGCAGCTTGGAGGGACAGGGGGCTCTGAGCTCCTACAATGAGCAGTTCTTC. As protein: CASSLEGQGALSSYNEQFF.

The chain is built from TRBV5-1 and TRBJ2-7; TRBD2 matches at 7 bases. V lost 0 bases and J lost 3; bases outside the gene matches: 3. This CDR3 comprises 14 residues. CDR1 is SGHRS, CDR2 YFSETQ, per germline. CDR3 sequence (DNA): TGCGCCAGCAGCTTGGCGGGAGGCGACTACGAGCAGTACGTC. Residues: CASSLAGGDYEQYV.

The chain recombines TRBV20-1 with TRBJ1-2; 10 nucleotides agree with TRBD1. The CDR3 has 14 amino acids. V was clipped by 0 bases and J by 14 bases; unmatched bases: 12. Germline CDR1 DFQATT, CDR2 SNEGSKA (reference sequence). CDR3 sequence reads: CSARDLSTGGKSTF. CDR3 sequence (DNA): TGCAGTGCTAGAGATCTGTCGACAGGGGGCAAAAGTACCTTC.

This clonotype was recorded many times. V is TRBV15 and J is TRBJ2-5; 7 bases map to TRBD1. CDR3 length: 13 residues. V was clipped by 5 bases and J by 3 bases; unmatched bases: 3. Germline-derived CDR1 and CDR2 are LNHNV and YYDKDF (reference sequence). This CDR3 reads CATSGQAEETQYF. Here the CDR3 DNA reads TGTGCCACCAGCGGACAGGCTGAAGAGACCCAGTACTTC.

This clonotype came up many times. DNA of the CDR3: TGCAGTGCTAGACGACAGGGTTACGAGCAGTACTTC. Its protein is CSARRQGYEQYF. The chain couples TRBV20-1 to TRBJ2-7, with 7 bases aligning to TRBD1. CDR1 and CDR2 from the germline V gene are DFQATT and SNEGSKA (reference sequence). J lost 4 bases, V lost 2 bases, and 2 bases had no gene match. The CDR3 loop spans 12 amino acids.

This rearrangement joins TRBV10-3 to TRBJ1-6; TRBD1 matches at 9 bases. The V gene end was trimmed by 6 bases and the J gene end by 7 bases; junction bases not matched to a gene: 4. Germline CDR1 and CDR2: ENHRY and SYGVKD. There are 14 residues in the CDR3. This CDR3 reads CAIRDGQGNSPLHF. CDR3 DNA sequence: TGTGCCATCAGGGATGGACAGGGGAATTCACCCCTCCACTTT.

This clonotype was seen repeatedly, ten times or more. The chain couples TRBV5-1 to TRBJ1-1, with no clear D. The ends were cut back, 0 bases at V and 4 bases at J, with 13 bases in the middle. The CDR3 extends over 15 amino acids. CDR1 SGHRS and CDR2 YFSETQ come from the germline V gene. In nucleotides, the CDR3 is TGCGCCAGCAGCTTGGGAGGCACTGAATTCACTGAAGCTTTCTTT. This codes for CASSLGGTEFTEAFF.

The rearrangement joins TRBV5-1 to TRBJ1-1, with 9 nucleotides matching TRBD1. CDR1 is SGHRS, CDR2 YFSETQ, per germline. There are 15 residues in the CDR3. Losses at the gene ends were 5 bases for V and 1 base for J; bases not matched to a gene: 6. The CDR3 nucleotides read TGCGCCAGCAGGGACAGGGGATATGAGAACACTGAAGCTTTCTTT. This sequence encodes CASRDRGYENTEAFF. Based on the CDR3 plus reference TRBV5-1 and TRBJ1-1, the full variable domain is KAGVTQTPRYLIKTRGQQVTLSCSPISGHRSVSWYQQTPGQGLQFLFEYFSETQRNKGNFPGRFSGRQFSNSRSEMNVSTLELGDSALYLCASRDRGYENTEAFFGQGTRLTVV.

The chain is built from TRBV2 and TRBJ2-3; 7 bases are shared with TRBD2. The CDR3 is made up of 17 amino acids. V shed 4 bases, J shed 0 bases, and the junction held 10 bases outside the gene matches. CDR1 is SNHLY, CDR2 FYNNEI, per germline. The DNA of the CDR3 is TGTGCCAGCAGTGGTCGGGGAGGGCAAAGAAGCACAGATACGCAGTATTTT. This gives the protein CASSGRGGQRSTDTQYF.

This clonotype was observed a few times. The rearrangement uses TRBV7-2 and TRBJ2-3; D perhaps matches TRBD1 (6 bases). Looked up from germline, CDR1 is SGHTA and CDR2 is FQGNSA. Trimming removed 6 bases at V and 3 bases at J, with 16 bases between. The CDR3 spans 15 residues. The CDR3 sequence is CASSRQVQWTDTQYF. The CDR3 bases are TGTGCCAGCAGTCGACAGGTTCAGTGGACAGATACGCAGTATTTT.